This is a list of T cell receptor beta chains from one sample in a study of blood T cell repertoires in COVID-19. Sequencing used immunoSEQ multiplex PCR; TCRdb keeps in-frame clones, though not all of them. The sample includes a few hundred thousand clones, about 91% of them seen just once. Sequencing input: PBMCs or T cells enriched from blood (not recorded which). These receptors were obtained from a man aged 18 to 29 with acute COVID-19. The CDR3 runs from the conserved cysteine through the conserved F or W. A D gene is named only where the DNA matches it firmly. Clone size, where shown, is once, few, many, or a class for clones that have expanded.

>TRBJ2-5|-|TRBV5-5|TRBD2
TGTGCCAGCAGCTCTTCGGGACTAGCGGGCGCAGAGACCCAGTACTTC
CASSSSGLAGAETQYF
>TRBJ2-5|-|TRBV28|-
TGTGCCAGCAGTTTATCTGACTCGGAGACCCAGTACTTC
CASSLSDSETQYF
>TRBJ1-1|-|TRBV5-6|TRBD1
TGTGCCAGCAGCTTGGGACAGGGGGTTGAAGCTTTCTTT
CASSLGQGVEAFF
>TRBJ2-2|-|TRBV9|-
TGTGCCAGCAGCGCTGCAGGGGCCGGGGAGCTGTTTTTT
CASSAAGAGELFF
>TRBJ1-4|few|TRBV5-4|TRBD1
TGTGCCAGCAGCTCCGGGACAGGGGGGAAACGGGAAAAACTGTTTTTT
CASSSGTGGKREKLFF
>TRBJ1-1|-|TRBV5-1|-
TGCGCCAGCAGCTTGGACAGGGCGAGTACTGAAGCTTTCTTT
CASSLDRASTEAFF
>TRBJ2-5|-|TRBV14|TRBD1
TGTGCCAGCAGTCGGGACAGGGGGCGTGAGACCCAGTACTTC
CASSRDRGRETQYF
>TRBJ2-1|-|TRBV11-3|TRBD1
TGTGCCAGCAGCCCACGGACAGGCTACAATGAGCAGTTCTTC
CASSPRTGYNEQFF
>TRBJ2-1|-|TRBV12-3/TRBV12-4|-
TGTGCCAGCAGGACACAGGGTTGGGATGAGCAGTTCTTC
CASRTQGWDEQFF
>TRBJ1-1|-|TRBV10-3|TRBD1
TGTGCCATCAGTGAGTCGATCCAGGGGGAAACTGAAGCTTTCTTT
CAISESIQGETEAFF
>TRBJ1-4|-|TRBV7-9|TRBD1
TGTGCCAGCAGCTTAGGGACAGGGACGAATGAAAAACTGTTTTTT
CASSLGTGTNEKLFF
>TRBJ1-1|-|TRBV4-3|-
TGCGCCAGCAGCCAAGATTTGGGGGCTGACACTGAAGCTTTCTTT
CASSQDLGADTEAFF
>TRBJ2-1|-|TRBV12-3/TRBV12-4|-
TGTGCCAGCAGTATCGACAGGCTTGAGCAGTTCTTC
CASSIDRLEQFF
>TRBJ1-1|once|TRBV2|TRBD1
TGTGCCAGCATGGACAGGGACGGTGAAGCTTTCTTT
CASMDRDGEAFF
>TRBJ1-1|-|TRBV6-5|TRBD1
TGTGCCAGCAGTTACGGACAGGGGGTAGAAACTGAAGCTTTCTTT
CASSYGQGVETEAFF
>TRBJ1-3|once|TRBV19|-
TGTGCCAGTAGTCCCTGGACAGAAGACACCATATATTTT
CASSPWTEDTIYF
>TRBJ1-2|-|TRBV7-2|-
TGTGCCAGCACCCCAGGAGGATGGGACTATGGCTACACCTTC
CASTPGGWDYGYTF